This is a list of T cell receptor beta chains from one sample in a study of blood T cell repertoires in COVID-19. Only in-frame clones appear in the TCRdb table, and some are missing; sequencing was by immunoSEQ multiplex PCR. The sample lists approximately 97,000 clones; less than 95% were seen once. Sequences were obtained from peripheral blood. Receptor source: a man aged 60 to 69 with acute or convalescent COVID-19. Both conserved end residues are part of each CDR3. A D gene is named only where the DNA matches it firmly. Rows may omit the clone size; those that give it use once, few, many or a size class.

.,TRBJ1-4,16,TRBD1,TRBV18,TGTGCCAGCTCACACATTTCCGGGACAGTTAATGAAAAACTGTTTTTT,CASSHISGTVNEKLFF
once,TRBJ1-5,15,TRBD1,TRBV6-5,TGTGCCAGCAGTTACGGACAGGGAGGACCCCAGCCCCAGCATTTT,CASSYGQGGPQPQHF
.,TRBJ1-5,14,.,TRBV19,TGTGCCAGTAGCAGTCAGAATAGCAATCAGCCCCAGCATTTT,CASSSQNSNQPQHF
.,TRBJ1-5,16,.,TRBV19,TGTGCCAGTAGTATAGGGGTGGCAGGTGGCAATCAGCCCCAGCATTTT,CASSIGVAGGNQPQHF
.,TRBJ1-3,13,.,TRBV11-2,TGTGCCAGCAGCTCGCCTCAGGGAAACACCATATATTTT,CASSSPQGNTIYF
.,TRBJ1-3,14,TRBD1,TRBV11-2,TGTGCCAGCAGCTTAGTACAGGGGGGAAACACCATATATTTT,CASSLVQGGNTIYF
.,TRBJ1-6,14,TRBD1,TRBV5-1,TGCGCCAGCAGGGAGGGGACAGTGAATTCACCCCTCCACTTT,CASREGTVNSPLHF
.,TRBJ1-2,13,.,TRBV4-2,TGTGCCAGCAGCCAAGAGGGGGGGGTTGGCTACACCTTC,CASSQEGGVGYTF
once,TRBJ2-7,16,TRBD1,TRBV7-9,TGTGCCAGCAGCCTAGGACAGGGGAGTATCTTCTACGAGCAGTACTTC,CASSLGQGSIFYEQYF
.,TRBJ2-6,15,TRBD1,TRBV30,TGTGCCTGGACCACCAGGGGGTCTGGGGCCAACGTCCTGACTTTC,CAWTTRGSGANVLTF
.,TRBJ2-3,14,.,TRBV19,TGTGCCAGCCGGTGGACAGCTAGCACAGATACGCAGTATTTT,CASRWTASTDTQYF
.,TRBJ2-2,15,TRBD1,TRBV10-3,TGTGCCATCAGCCCAGGGGGACCGAACACCGGGGAGCTGTTTTTT,CAISPGGPNTGELFF
.,TRBJ1-6,15,TRBD1,TRBV6-2/TRBV6-3,TGTGCCAGCAGTTACCGAGGACAGGGGGAATCACCCCTCCACTTT,CASSYRGQGESPLHF
.,TRBJ1-4,15,TRBD1,TRBV19,TGTGCCACCCGGGACAGGGGGACCGCGGGGGAAAAACTGTTTTTT,CATRDRGTAGEKLFF
.,TRBJ1-1,13,.,TRBV10-2,TGCGCCAGCAGGACATCAGGGAACACTGAAGCTTTCTTT,CASRTSGNTEAFF
.,TRBJ1-1,13,.,TRBV2,TGTGCCAGCACTAACAGGGTCGGCACTGAAGCTTTCTTT,CASTNRVGTEAFF
.,TRBJ2-5,14,TRBD2,TRBV5-4,TGTGCCAGCAGCGGAGCGGGGGCACAAGAGACCCAGTACTTC,CASSGAGAQETQYF
.,TRBJ1-1,15,.,TRBV19,TGTGCCAGTAGTATGAAATCGGGAGCGGGGGCTGAAGCTTTCTTT,CASSMKSGAGAEAFF
.,TRBJ1-6,13,.,TRBV6-6,TGTGCCAGCAGTTACGTTGGGGGGTCACCCCTCCACTTT,CASSYVGGSPLHF
once,TRBJ1-1,14,.,TRBV3-1/TRBV3-2,TGTGCCAGCAGCCAAGACGGGGGGAACACTGAAGCTTTCTTT,CASSQDGGNTEAFF
.,TRBJ1-4,12,.,TRBV6-6,TGTGCCAGCAGTCTGGGAGCGGGGAGTAAAGTTTTT,CASSLGAGSKVF
.,TRBJ1-5,14,.,TRBV6-5,TGTGCCACCTTCAGGGCTGGGGTGGGTCAGCCCCAGCATTTT,CATFRAGVGQPQHF
.,TRBJ1-1,14,.,TRBV5-4,TGTGCCAGCAGCTCTGGGGGGGGGAACACTGAAGCTTTCTTT,CASSSGGGNTEAFF
once,TRBJ2-2,16,TRBD1,TRBV6-5,TGTGCCAGCAGTTACTCGAGGGACAGGGTCACCGGGGAGCTGTTTTTT,CASSYSRDRVTGELFF
.,TRBJ1-2,12,.,TRBV5-1,TGCGCCAGCAGCTTAGACAGCTATGGCTACACCTTC,CASSLDSYGYTF
.,TRBJ1-2,13,.,TRBV6-5,TGTGCCAGCACCTTACGGGGGGCGGGCGGCTACACCTTC,CASTLRGAGGYTF
.,TRBJ1-1,14,.,TRBV30,TGTGCCTGGAGCCCACCTCGGGGATCCACTGAAGCTTTCTTT,CAWSPPRGSTEAFF
.,TRBJ2-7,11,.,TRBV3-1/TRBV3-2,TGTGCCAGCAGCCTCGGGGGCGAGCAGTACTTC,CASSLGGEQYF
.,TRBJ1-1,12,.,TRBV7-9,TGTGCCAGCAGCCAGACGACAGCTGAAGCTTTCTTT,CASSQTTAEAFF
.,TRBJ1-2,17,TRBD1,TRBV5-4,TGTGCCAGCAGCTTGGTTTTCGTGACAGGGGGGTCGGAGGGCTACACCTTC,CASSLVFVTGGSEGYTF
.,TRBJ1-2,13,TRBD1,TRBV7-9,TGTGCCAGCAGCCCCGGACAGGGAGGCGGCTACACCTTC,CASSPGQGGGYTF
.,TRBJ2-3,17,TRBD1,TRBV4-2,TGTGCCAGCAGCCAAGCCCTGACAGGGGGAGACACAGATACGCAGTATTTT,CASSQALTGGDTDTQYF
.,TRBJ1-1,10,.,TRBV29-1,TGCAGCGTTTCGGACACTGAAGCTTTCTTT,CSVSDTEAFF
.,TRBJ1-5,14,.,TRBV3-1/TRBV3-2,TGTGCCAGCAGCCAAGAACCAGGAAATCAGCCCCAGCATTTT,CASSQEPGNQPQHF
.,TRBJ2-6,15,.,TRBV19,TGTGCCGGAAGTCCTACAGGGTCTGGGGCCAACGTCCTGACTTTC,CAGSPTGSGANVLTF